A single sample is the source of the 21 T cell receptor beta chains below, sequenced in a study of blood T cell repertoires in COVID-19. Only in-frame clones appear in the TCRdb table, and some are missing; sequencing was by immunoSEQ multiplex PCR. Of 120,000 or so clones listed, around 82% were seen once; the top ten hold about 5.4%. Sequencing was done on a sample of peripheral blood. These TCRs come from a man at least 80 years old with active or convalescent COVID-19.

The chain couples TRBV6-7 to TRBJ2-1; D not certain. TRBV6-7 is an ORF, and what it does is uncertain. Trimming left V 6 bases short and J 8 bases short, with 8 bases between. The CDR3 is 11 amino acids. CDR3 DNA: TGTGCCAGCAGCTACGACTATGAGCAGTTCTTC. Translated: CASSYDYEQFF.

V and J are TRBV30 and TRBJ2-5; 7 positions match TRBD2. The CDR3 runs 12 residues. The ends lost 1 base at V and 5 bases at J; junction bases unmatched: 1. Germline V gene data show CDR1 as GTSNPN and CDR2 as SVGIG (reference sequence). CDR3 sequence: CAWSAGGETQYF. The CDR3, as DNA: TGTGCCTGGAGTGCCGGGGGGGAGACCCAGTACTTC. The full variable domain, its missing parts supplied by reference TRBV30 and TRBJ2-5, is SQTIHQWPATLVQPVGSPLSLECTVEGTSNPNLYWYRQAAGRGLQLLFYSVGIGQISSEVPQNLSASRPQDRQFILSSKKLLLSDSGFYLCAWSAGGETQYFGPGTRLLVL.

The V gene is TRBV19, the J gene TRBJ1-2; TRBD1 aligns across 7 bases. CDR3 length: 13 amino acids. Germline CDR1 and CDR2: LNHDA and SQIVND (reference sequence). The J segment lost 7 bases and the V segment lost 3 bases, leaving 5 bases of the junction unmatched. The CDR3 loop is CASSIRQGVGYTF. Here the CDR3 DNA reads TGTGCCAGTAGTATTAGACAGGGAGTTGGCTACACCTTC.

This clone came up a few times. The rearrangement uses TRBV7-8 and TRBJ2-1; TRBD1 matches 9 bases. CDR1 SGHVS and CDR2 FQNEAQ come from the germline V gene. V gave up 4 bases and J gave up 5 bases; unmatched junction bases: 6. CDR3 length equals 15 residues. CDR3 amino acids: CASSYRDRVDNEQFF. The CDR3 coding sequence is TGTGCCAGCAGCTACCGGGACAGGGTAGACAATGAGCAGTTCTTC.

This rearrangement joins TRBV6-1 to TRBJ1-1; D gene ambiguous. Trimming removed 3 bases at V and 3 bases at J, with 8 bases between. CDR1 is MNHNS and CDR2 is SASEGT in the germline V gene. The CDR3 has 13 residues. In DNA, the CDR3 is TGTGCCAGCAGTGAGGCAGGATACACTGAAGCTTTCTTT. It is translated as CASSEAGYTEAFF.

The J gene is TRBJ1-6, the V gene TRBV5-6, with a weak D call TRBD1 (5 bases). Trimming pared 1 base from V and 7 bases from J, leaving 12 bases between. The CDR3 spans 15 residues. Germline V lookup: CDR1 SGHDT, CDR2 YYEEEE. CDR3 sequence (DNA): TGTGCCAGCAGCTTGTATACAGGATTGAATTCACCCCTCCACTTT. Translation: CASSLYTGLNSPLHF.

The gene calls are TRBV9 and TRBJ2-2; 7 positions match TRBD2. The CDR3 covers 17 residues. Trimming removed 0 bases from V and 6 bases from J; junction bases left unmatched: 11. The germline V gene encodes CDR1 SGDLS and CDR2 YYNGEE. The CDR3 bases are TGTGCCAGCAGCGTAGGTGCGGGGGACCCCATCTCCGGGGAGCTGTTTTTT. It specifies CASSVGAGDPISGELFF.

This sequence joins TRBV30 and TRBJ1-6; unclear D gene. With 1 base removed from V and 5 bases from J, the gap between germline ends came to 6 bases. Per germline, CDR1 GTSNPN and CDR2 SVGIG (reference sequence). This CDR3 comprises 13 residues. In DNA form, the CDR3 reads TGTGCCTGGAGTGAAAATAATAATTCACCCCTCCACTTT. Translation gives CAWSENNNSPLHF.

In this sample, this clone turned up a few times. V and J are TRBV2 and TRBJ1-1; D not certain. The CDR3 is 12 residues long. Trimming took 3 bases from V and 5 from J, leaving 7 bases between them. Germline V CDR1 and CDR2: SNHLY, FYNNEI. The CDR3 region is CASSEWRTEAFF. DNA of the CDR3: TGTGCCAGCAGTGAGTGGCGGACTGAAGCTTTCTTT. The variable domain in full, completed from reference TRBV2 and TRBJ1-1, reads EPEVTQTPSHQVTQMGQEVILRCVPISNHLYFYWYRQILGQKVEFLVSFYNNEISEKSEIFDDQFSVERPDGSNFTLKIRSTKLEDSAMYFCASSEWRTEAFFGQGTRLTVV.

The chain is built from TRBV6-5 and TRBJ1-2, with D perhaps matching TRBD1 (5 bases). Germline V gene data show CDR1 as MNHEY and CDR2 as SVGAGI. The ends were cut back, 6 bases at V and 2 bases at J, with 13 bases in the middle. This CDR3 spans 14 amino acids. CDR3 sequence (DNA): TGTGCCAGCAGCTCCCCCGGGGGGAACTATGGCTACACCTTC. Amino acids: CASSSPGGNYGYTF.

This clone was detected a few times. The chain couples TRBV9 to TRBJ2-5, with 8 bases lining up with TRBD2. V was pared by 3 bases and J by 0 bases, with 10 bases of the junction left unmatched. In germline, CDR1 is SGDLS, CDR2 YYNGEE. The CDR3 has 17 residues. The CDR3 coding sequence is TGTGCCAGCAGCGACGGGATTAGCGGGACTTACCAAGAGACCCAGTACTTC. Its translation is CASSDGISGTYQETQYF. The variable domain in full, with the rest retrieved from reference TRBV9 and TRBJ2-5, is DSGVTQTPKHLITATGQRVTLRCSPRSGDLSVYWYQQSLDQGLQFLIQYYNGEERAKGNILERFSAQQFPDLHSELNLSSLELGDSALYFCASSDGISGTYQETQYFGPGTRLLVL.

V is TRBV10-2 and J is TRBJ1-5, with no clear D. With 2 bases removed from V and 8 bases from J, the gap between germline ends came to 13 bases. The CDR3 has 14 residues. The germline CDR1 and CDR2 sequences are WSHSY and SAAADI. The CDR3 coding sequence is TGCGCCAGCAGTGAGCCCTCCGTCCTAGAGCCCCAGCATTTT. It encodes CASSEPSVLEPQHF.

The rearrangement uses TRBV6-5 and TRBJ1-2; 7 bases line up with TRBD1. CDR1 MNHEY and CDR2 SVGAGI come from the germline V gene. The CDR3 runs 13 residues. The ends lost 7 bases at V and 4 bases at J; junction bases unmatched: 6. In DNA form, the CDR3 reads TGTGCCAGCATCCACGGGACAGTCTATGGCTACACCTTC. Translating it yields CASIHGTVYGYTF.

J is TRBJ1-1 and V is TRBV4-3, with D unresolved. The CDR3 covers 15 residues. V lost 0 bases to trimming and J lost 4 bases, with 12 bases between them. Germline V lookup: CDR1 LGHNA, CDR2 YSLEER. Here the CDR3 reads CASSQEVVGFTEAFF. The CDR3 DNA reads TGCGCCAGCAGCCAAGAGGTGGTCGGGTTCACTGAAGCTTTCTTT.

V gene TRBV2 combines with J gene TRBJ2-1; 8 nucleotides agree with TRBD2. The CDR3 extends over 15 amino acids. V lost 4 bases, J lost 12 bases, and 14 bases stayed unmatched. From germline, CDR1 is SNHLY and CDR2 FYNNEI. CDR3 protein: CASSAEGTRGPRQFF. The CDR3 DNA reads as TGTGCCAGCAGTGCAGAAGGGACTAGGGGTCCTCGGCAGTTCTTC.

The V call is TRBV6-5, the J call TRBJ2-1, with D possibly matching TRBD1 (6 bases). Germline values: CDR1 MNHEY, CDR2 SVGAGI. Trimming cost V 5 bases and J 2 bases, with 13 bases left between them. CDR3 length equals 15 residues. The DNA of the CDR3 is TGTGCCAGCAGTCCCGAGCAGGGGCCCTACAATGAGCAGTTCTTC. This codes for CASSPEQGPYNEQFF.

The table lists this clone with a count of one. The chain employs TRBV10-2 and TRBJ1-4; 9 nucleotides match TRBD1. This CDR3 contains 15 residues. The V gene's germline CDR1 is WSHSY and CDR2 SAAADI. V shed 6 bases, J shed 5 bases, and the junction held 7 bases outside the gene matches. As DNA, the CDR3 is TGCGCCAGCAGCCCATCAGGACAGGGGAATGAAAAACTGTTTTTT. Its translation is CASSPSGQGNEKLFF.

The V gene is TRBV28, the J gene TRBJ1-2, with D possibly being TRBD1 (6 bases). V was trimmed by 8 bases and J by 0 bases, leaving 13 bases between them. CDR1 is MDHEN, CDR2 SYDVKM, per germline. This CDR3 is built from 14 residues. Here the CDR3 DNA reads TGTGCCAGCGAGGGGGGGAGGCCTAACTATGGCTACACCTTC. Its protein is CASEGGRPNYGYTF.

This chain links TRBV29-1 with TRBJ2-3; D may be TRBD1 (8 bases). CDR3 length: 15 residues. Germline assignment: CDR1 SQVTM and CDR2 ANQGSEA. V lost 6 bases and J lost 2, with 18 bases in between. CDR3 sequence (DNA): TGCAGCGTCCCTGGACAGGGAGGGTCCACAGATACGCAGTATTTT. Translating gives CSVPGQGGSTDTQYF.

The chain carries TRBV5-4 and TRBJ2-7, with D possibly TRBD1 on 8 matching bases. The CDR3 has 15 amino acids. CDR1 is SGHNT, CDR2 YYREEE, per germline (reference sequence). With 3 bases removed from V and 5 bases from J, the gap between germline ends came to 18 bases. The CDR3 nucleotides are TGTGCCAGCAGCTCTCAAACAGGGGGGAGGGACGAGCAGTACTTC. This translates into CASSSQTGGRDEQYF.

The chain has TRBV7-2 and TRBJ1-2; no reliable D call. This CDR3 contains 13 residues. V lost 2 bases and J lost 6, with 10 bases in between. Germline V gene data show CDR1 as SGHTA and CDR2 as FQGNSA. For the CDR3, the DNA is TGTGCCAGCAGCTTAACCCAGGCTGATGGCTACACCTTC. This sequence encodes CASSLTQADGYTF.